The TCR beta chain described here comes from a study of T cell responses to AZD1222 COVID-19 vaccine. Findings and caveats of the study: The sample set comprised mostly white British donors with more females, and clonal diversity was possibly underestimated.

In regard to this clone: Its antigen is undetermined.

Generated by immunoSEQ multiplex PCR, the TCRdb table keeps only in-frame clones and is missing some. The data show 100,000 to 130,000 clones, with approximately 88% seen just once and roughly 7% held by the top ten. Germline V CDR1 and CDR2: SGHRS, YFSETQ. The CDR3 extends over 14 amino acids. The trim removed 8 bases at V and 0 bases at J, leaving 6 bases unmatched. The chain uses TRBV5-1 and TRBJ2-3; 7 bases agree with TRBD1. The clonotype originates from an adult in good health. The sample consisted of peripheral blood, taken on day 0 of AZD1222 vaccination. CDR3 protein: CASTGTDSTDTQYF. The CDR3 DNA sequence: TGCGCCAGTACCGGGACAGACAGCACAGATACGCAGTATTTT.